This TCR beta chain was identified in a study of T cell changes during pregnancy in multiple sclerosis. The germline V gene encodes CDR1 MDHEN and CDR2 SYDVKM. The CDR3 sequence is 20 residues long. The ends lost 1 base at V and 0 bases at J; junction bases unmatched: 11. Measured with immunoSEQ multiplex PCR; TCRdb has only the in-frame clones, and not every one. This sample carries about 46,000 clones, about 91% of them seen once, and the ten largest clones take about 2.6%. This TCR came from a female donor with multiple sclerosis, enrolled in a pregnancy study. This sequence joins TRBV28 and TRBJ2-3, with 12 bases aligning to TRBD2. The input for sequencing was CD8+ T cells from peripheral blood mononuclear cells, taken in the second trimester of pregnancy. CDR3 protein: CASSLSLAGGPSSSTDTQYF. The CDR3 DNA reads TGTGCCAGCAGTTTATCTCTAGCGGGGGGGCCCTCTAGTAGCACAGATACGCAGTATTTT. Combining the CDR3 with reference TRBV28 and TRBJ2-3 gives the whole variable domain DVKVTQSSRYLVKRTGEKVFLECVQDMDHENMFWYRQDPGLGLRLIYFSYDVKMKEKGDIPEGYSVSREKKERFSLILESASTNQTSMYLCASSLSLAGGPSSSTDTQYFGPGTRLTVL.